These 32 T cell receptor beta chains were all obtained from the same sample, sequenced in a study of Ad26.COV2.S vaccination and SARS-CoV-2 variants. Generated by immunoSEQ multiplex PCR, the TCRdb table keeps only in-frame clones and is missing some. The sample records a few hundred thousand clones, roughly 87% being singletons. Treatment defined: around 19 received Ad26.COV2.S at low or high dose, single or two shots; roughly five received placebo; per-sample allocation not given. At day 63 after the first vaccine or placebo injection, samples were drawn. The sample in question was peripheral blood, obtained in a trial of Ad26.COV2.S vaccine versus placebo. The source is a person between 18 and 60 years old who received the Ad26.COV2.S COVID-19 vaccine or a placebo.

This chain uses TRBV24-1 with TRBJ2-2; possible D gene TRBD2, 6 bases. This CDR3 has 15 amino acids. Germline V CDR1 and CDR2: KGHDR, SFDVKD. V dropped 4 bases and J dropped 3 bases, with 11 bases sitting between them. CDR3 sequence: CATSEVIADTGELFF. CDR3 DNA: TGTGCCACCAGTGAGGTGATAGCGGACACCGGGGAGCTGTTTTTT.

The chain is built from TRBV28 and TRBJ1-1, with D perhaps TRBD1 (5 bases). Germline V CDR1 and CDR2: MDHEN, SYDVKM. CDR3 size: 14 residues. Trimming removed 3 bases at V and 5 bases at J, with 13 bases between. Here the CDR3 reads CASSFQGGSTEAFF. The CDR3 DNA reads TGTGCCAGCAGTTTTCAGGGAGGCTCTACTGAAGCTTTCTTT.

This clone appeared a single time. This sequence joins TRBV29-1 and TRBJ1-1; no reliable D call. This CDR3 is 13 amino acids long. CDR1 and CDR2 (germline): SQVTM, ANQGSEA. V lost 6 bases and J lost 1, with 12 bases in between. The chain's CDR3 is CSVPRGSNTEAFF. The CDR3 DNA follows: TGCAGCGTGCCGCGGGGTTCGAACACTGAAGCTTTCTTT.

This sequence joins TRBV7-9 and TRBJ1-2; no reliable D call. The CDR3 is 14 amino acids. The V gene lost 2 bases and the J gene lost 4 bases, with 11 bases spanning the gap. CDR1 is SEHNR and CDR2 is FQNEAQ in the germline V gene (reference sequence). CDR3 sequence: CASSLSSGVYGYTF. The CDR3 region has the DNA TGTGCCAGCAGCTTAAGTAGTGGAGTCTATGGCTACACCTTC.

The DNA for the CDR3 is TGTGCCAGCAGCCAAGATCTGATCGGGATATGGGGGGGGTACAATGAGCAGTTCTTC. It translates to CASSQDLIGIWGGYNEQFF. The chain combines TRBV14 with TRBJ2-1; 7 nucleotides match TRBD2. This CDR3 has 19 amino acids. V was pared by 0 bases and J by 4 bases, with 15 bases of the junction left unmatched. Germline V gene lookup returns CDR1 SGHDN and CDR2 FVKESK.

This rearrangement joins TRBV11-2 to TRBJ2-1; D may match TRBD1 or TRBD2 (5 bases each). From germline, CDR1 is SGHAT and CDR2 FQNNGV. V gave up 5 bases and J gave up 7 bases, with 21 bases separating them. The CDR3 is made up of 16 amino acids. The CDR3 nucleotides are TGTGCCAGCAGCCCCGGGACCGTACCCCTCTTTAATGAGCAGTTCTTC. Translation: CASSPGTVPLFNEQFF.

V gene TRBV5-6 combines with J gene TRBJ2-5; D is possibly TRBD1 (6 bases). The CDR3 runs 16 residues. Trimming took 4 bases from V and 5 from J, leaving 21 bases between them. Germline assignment: CDR1 SGHDT and CDR2 YYEEEE. The CDR3 DNA reads TGTGCCAGCAGCCCCCTGTCCAGGGGAGTGGGGGAGACCCAGTACTTC. Residues: CASSPLSRGVGETQYF.

The gene calls are TRBV9 and TRBJ2-3; D is possibly TRBD2 (5 bases). V was pared by 3 bases and J by 7 bases, with 12 bases between. The CDR3 has 13 amino acids. The germline CDR1 and CDR2 sequences are SGDLS and YYNGEE. CDR3 loop: CASSGTEGHTQYF. CDR3 nucleotide sequence: TGTGCCAGCAGCGGCACTGAGGGTCATACGCAGTATTTT.

The chain employs TRBV7-3 and TRBJ2-1, with D perhaps matching TRBD1 or TRBD2 (5 bases each). This CDR3 has 14 amino acids. Looked up from germline, CDR1 is SGHTA and CDR2 is FQGTGA. V shed 4 bases and J shed 9 bases, with 16 bases lying between them. Here the CDR3 reads CASSSTGTTIEQFF. DNA of the CDR3: TGTGCCAGCAGCTCCACCGGGACCACTATTGAGCAGTTCTTC.

The rearrangement uses TRBV5-6 and TRBJ1-4, with D perhaps TRBD1 (5 bases). The CDR3 totals 16 residues. Trimming pared 2 bases from V and 3 bases from J, leaving 14 bases between. Looked up from germline, CDR1 is SGHDT and CDR2 is YYEEEE. CDR3 sequence: CASSFRGAAANEKLFF. The CDR3 coding sequence is TGTGCCAGCAGCTTTAGAGGGGCCGCGGCTAATGAAAAACTGTTTTTT.

DNA of the CDR3: TGTGCCAGCAGTGACCCTACGTCAGGGTATAGCAATCAGCCCCAGCATTTT. Translating it yields CASSDPTSGYSNQPQHF. The chain joins TRBV6-4 to TRBJ1-5; possibly TRBD1 for D (5 bases). The V gene lost 2 bases and the J gene lost 0 bases, with 14 bases spanning the gap. CDR3 size: 17 residues. Germline loops: CDR1 MRHNA, CDR2 SNTAGT.

The chain employs TRBV27 and TRBJ2-7; tentatively, D is TRBD1 (6 bases). The V end lost 7 bases, the J end lost 7 bases, and 11 bases lay between the germline ends. Germline V CDR1 and CDR2: MNHEY, SMNVEV (reference sequence). The CDR3 is 11 amino acids. The CDR3 coding sequence is TGTGCCAGCACCCAGGGGCTAGAGCAGTACTTC. As protein: CASTQGLEQYF.

V and J are TRBV9 and TRBJ2-5; D is undetermined. The V end was cut by 3 bases, the J end by 2 bases, with 14 bases between. The CDR3 runs to 15 residues. CDR1 and CDR2 from the germline V gene are SGDLS and YYNGEE. The CDR3 protein is CASSAQSAPQETQYF. CDR3 coding DNA: TGTGCCAGCAGCGCGCAATCGGCACCTCAAGAGACCCAGTACTTC.

This chain connects TRBV30 to TRBJ2-2; 9 bases are a match to TRBD2. With V trimmed by 0 bases and J by 1 base, 3 bases remained unmatched. Germline-derived CDR1 and CDR2 are GTSNPN and SVGIG (reference sequence). The CDR3 is made up of 16 amino acids. CDR3 region: CAWSVYSGGNTGELFF. DNA of the CDR3: TGTGCCTGGAGTGTGTATAGCGGGGGGAACACCGGGGAGCTGTTTTTT.

The chain employs TRBV5-5 and TRBJ1-6; a possible D gene is TRBD1 (5 bases). V lost 4 bases, J lost 9 bases, and 14 bases lay in between. Germline V gene data show CDR1 as SGHKS and CDR2 as YYEKEE (reference sequence). The CDR3 is 14 amino acids. CDR3: CASSPAGLVSPLHF. The DNA of the CDR3 is TGTGCCAGCAGCCCCGCAGGGTTGGTTTCACCCCTCCACTTT.

V is TRBV9 and J is TRBJ2-7; 7 bases map to TRBD1. CDR1 SGDLS and CDR2 YYNGEE come from the germline V gene. CDR3 length equals 14 residues. V shed 4 bases, J shed 3 bases, and the junction held 7 bases outside the gene matches. Written as DNA, the CDR3 is TGTGCCAGCAGCCCACTTACAGGGGACTACGAGCAGTACTTC. Translated, it gives CASSPLTGDYEQYF.

This sequence joins TRBV7-2 and TRBJ2-2; D gene ambiguous. Deletions cut 3 bases from V and 10 bases from J, with 12 bases between. The germline V gene has CDR1 SGHTA and CDR2 FQGNSA. The CDR3 length is 13 residues. The CDR3 DNA reads as TGTGCCAGCAGCTTGAGTTTATGGGAGGAGCTGTTTTTT. It codes for CASSLSLWEELFF.

The J gene is TRBJ1-5, the V gene TRBV6-1, with 8 positions matching TRBD1. CDR1 is MNHNS and CDR2 is SASEGT in the germline V gene. V lost 4 bases and J lost 0; bases outside the gene matches: 5. The CDR3 covers 16 residues. The CDR3, as DNA: TGTGCCAGCAGTGTACACAGGGGGGATAGCAATCAGCCCCAGCATTTT. This translates into CASSVHRGDSNQPQHF.

Written as DNA, the CDR3 is TGTGCCAGTAGTTGGACAGGGGCGAGCACGGGGGCCAACGTCCTGACTTTC. This codes for CASSWTGASTGANVLTF. The rearrangement links TRBV19 to TRBJ2-6; TRBD1 matches 9 bases. This CDR3 has 17 residues. V shed 5 bases, J shed 4 bases, and the junction held 9 bases outside the gene matches. The germline gives CDR1 LNHDA, CDR2 SQIVND (reference sequence).

This clone was detected once. The chain employs TRBV6-6 and TRBJ1-6, with D hard to call. The CDR3 is made up of 17 amino acids. Trimming cost V 5 bases and J 7 bases, with 21 bases left between them. The V gene's germline CDR1 is MNHNY and CDR2 SVGAGI (reference sequence). CDR3 protein: CASSPRLSPGENSPLHF. CDR3 in DNA: TGTGCCAGCAGTCCCCGATTGTCACCCGGAGAAAATTCACCCCTCCACTTT.

Here the CDR3 reads CASSLQGPSYEQYF. The CDR3 nucleotides are TGTGCCAGCAGCTTGCAGGGGCCCTCCTACGAGCAGTACTTC. The chain combines TRBV11-1 with TRBJ2-7, with a tentative D call TRBD1 (6 bases). Trimming left V 3 bases short and J 0 bases short, with 9 bases between. The germline V gene has CDR1 SGHAT and CDR2 FQDESV (reference sequence). This CDR3 region has 14 residues.

This clone was counted once. This chain connects TRBV7-2 to TRBJ1-4, with 8 bases aligning to TRBD1. CDR3 length: 15 residues. Germline V gene lookup returns CDR1 SGHTA and CDR2 FQGNSA. V lost 5 bases to trimming and J lost 7 bases; unmatched junction nucleotides: 9. The CDR3 DNA follows: TGTGCCAGCAGCGCAGACAGGGGTCTTGCTGAAAAACTGTTTTTT. Translation gives CASSADRGLAEKLFF.

This clone occurred once. The rearrangement links TRBV7-3 to TRBJ1-1; TRBD1 might be the D (5 bases). V lost 6 bases, J lost 0 bases, and 8 bases lay in between. The CDR3 spans 13 residues. From germline, CDR1 is SGHTA and CDR2 FQGTGA. The CDR3 DNA reads TGTGCCAGCAGTAAGGGACTGAACACTGAAGCTTTCTTT. It codes for CASSKGLNTEAFF.

CDR3: CASSFAAGRQGSNQPQHF. Written as DNA, the CDR3 is TGTGCCAGCAGCTTCGCCGCTGGAAGACAGGGGAGCAATCAGCCCCAGCATTTT. V and J are TRBV7-9 and TRBJ1-5, with 8 bases fitting TRBD1. The V gene end was trimmed by 3 bases and the J gene end by 1 base; junction bases not matched to a gene: 11. The germline V gene encodes CDR1 SEHNR and CDR2 FQNEAQ (reference sequence). The CDR3 has 18 amino acids.

The gene calls are TRBV10-3 and TRBJ2-2; 12 bases fit TRBD2. The V and J ends lost 9 bases and 3 bases, in that order; junction bases with no gene match: 2. CDR1 and CDR2 (germline): ENHRY, SYGVKD. This CDR3 is 14 amino acids long. The CDR3 nucleotides are TGTGCCATAAGACTAGCGGGAGACACCGGGGAGCTGTTTTTT. The encoded protein is CAIRLAGDTGELFF.

The chain joins TRBV21-1 to TRBJ1-3. TRBV21-1 is labeled a pseudogene. The CDR3 is 17 amino acids. This CDR3 is CASSKSAEPAVSNTIYF. Written as DNA, the CDR3 is TGTGCCAGCAGCAAGTCTGCCGAGCCGGCCGTTAGCAACACCATATATTTT.

The chain has TRBV7-7 and TRBJ2-1, with 8 nucleotides matching TRBD2. This CDR3 is built from 16 residues. V trimming: 5 bases; J trimming: 0 bases; junction bases outside the gene matches: 6. Germline V lookup: CDR1 SSHAT, CDR2 FNYEAQ (reference sequence). CDR3 bases: TGTGCCAGCAGCAAGCGGGAGTCCGACTCCTACAATGAGCAGTTCTTC. Its translation: CASSKRESDSYNEQFF.

This clone was seen only once. J is TRBJ2-5 and V is TRBV5-1; D may be TRBD1 (6 bases). Germline CDR1 and CDR2: SGHRS and YFSETQ. The V gene lost 1 base and the J gene lost 2 bases, with 12 bases spanning the gap. CDR3 length: 15 amino acids. In DNA form, the CDR3 reads TGCGCCAGCAGCTTGTACCGGGACAAGCAAGAGACCCAGTACTTC. The encoded protein is CASSLYRDKQETQYF.

The chain employs TRBV7-8 and TRBJ1-6; TRBD1 agrees at 9 bases. Per germline, CDR1 SGHVS and CDR2 FQNEAQ. This CDR3 contains 17 residues. Trimming at V came to 5 bases and at J to 7 bases, leaving 12 bases not matched to a gene. As DNA, the CDR3 is TGTGCCAGCAGCCCCAGGACAGGGGCGAATTTAAATTCACCCCTCCACTTT. Amino acids: CASSPRTGANLNSPLHF.

The J gene is TRBJ2-7, the V gene TRBV29-1; D might be TRBD1 (6 bases). This CDR3 comprises 17 residues. Trimming stripped 8 bases from V and 2 bases from J, with 28 bases between. Germline CDR1 and CDR2: SQVTM and ANQGSEA. The CDR3 protein is CSPDTGYPSHLTYEQYF. CDR3 sequence (DNA): TGCAGCCCTGACACAGGGTACCCCTCACACCTCACCTACGAGCAGTACTTC.

The genes are TRBV12-3 or TRBV12-4 and TRBJ1-2; D is unclear. V dropped 5 bases and J dropped 7 bases, with 14 bases sitting between them. This CDR3 has 13 amino acids. The CDR3 nucleotides are TGTGCCAGCAGTCTCGCGAGGTGGAGTGGCTACACCTTC. Amino acid sequence: CASSLARWSGYTF.

The CDR3 DNA follows: TGTGCCAGCAGCGTAGGAGACTCTGGGGCCAACGTCCTGACTTTC. Amino acids: CASSVGDSGANVLTF. This chain joins TRBV9 and TRBJ2-6; D uncertain. Germline-derived CDR1 and CDR2 are SGDLS and YYNGEE. The CDR3 consists of 15 residues. V lost 0 bases and J lost 0, with 4 bases in between. The full variable domain, rest sourced from reference TRBV9 and TRBJ2-6, is DSGVTQTPKHLITATGQRVTLRCSPRSGDLSVYWYQQSLDQGLQFLIQYYNGEERAKGNILERFSAQQFPDLHSELNLSSLELGDSALYFCASSVGDSGANVLTFGAGSRLTVL.